These 4 T cell receptor beta chains originate from one sample sequenced in a study of shared clonotypes between healthy human individuals. Profiled with immunoSEQ multiplex PCR; TCRdb holds only in-frame clones, not every one. The sample includes some 1 million clones, approximately 72% seen only once; the top ten take less than 1.5%. The sequencing sample was made of memory CD4+ T cells sorted from blood. Subset in this sample: CD45RA-negative fraction. These receptor sequences come from a man between 18 and 29 years old in good health.

This chain joins TRBV5-6 and TRBJ2-3; 8 bases align to TRBD2. Trimming at V came to 5 bases and at J to 0 bases, leaving 8 bases not matched to a gene. CDR1 is SGHDT, CDR2 YYEEEE, per germline. CDR3 length: 16 residues. CDR3: CASSSGGGPSTDTQYF. Here the CDR3 DNA reads TGTGCCAGCAGTTCCGGCGGGGGGCCAAGCACAGATACGCAGTATTTT.

V and J are TRBV30 and TRBJ1-6, with 7 nucleotides matching TRBD1. The CDR3 has 13 residues. Germline-derived CDR1 and CDR2 are GTSNPN and SVGIG (reference sequence). The V segment lost 8 bases and the J segment 4 bases; nucleotides outside the gene matches: 5. CDR3 protein: CAAEGQYNSPLHF. The CDR3, as DNA: TGTGCCGCGGAGGGACAGTATAATTCACCCCTCCACTTT. Filled out from reference TRBV30 and TRBJ1-6, the complete variable domain reads SQTIHQWPATLVQPVGSPLSLECTVEGTSNPNLYWYRQAAGRGLQLLFYSVGIGQISSEVPQNLSASRPQDRQFILSSKKLLLSDSGFYLCAAEGQYNSPLHFGNGTRLTVT.

The chain has TRBV4-2 and TRBJ1-6; TRBD1 aligns across 7 bases. The germline gives CDR1 LGHNA, CDR2 YNFKEQ. This CDR3 is built from 14 residues. Trimming at V came to 6 bases and at J to 7 bases, leaving 6 bases not matched to a gene. The DNA for the CDR3 is TGTGCCAGCAGACCCACAGGGGAAAATTCACCCCTCCACTTT. It translates to CASRPTGENSPLHF.

The chain uses TRBV7-2 and TRBJ2-1; 12 bases fit TRBD2. Germline CDR1 and CDR2: SGHTA and FQGNSA. CDR3 length equals 18 residues. The J segment lost 6 bases and the V segment lost 5 bases, leaving 14 bases of the junction unmatched. Here the CDR3 DNA reads TGTGCCAGCAGCCATATGGGACTAGCGGGTGCGGGTTCCAATGAGCAGTTCTTC. Protein: CASSHMGLAGAGSNEQFF. The entire variable domain, with the rest obtained from reference TRBV7-2 and TRBJ2-1, is as follows: GAGVSQSPSNKVTEKGKDVELRCDPISGHTALYWYRQSLGQGLEFLIYFQGNSAPDKSGLPSDRFSAERTGGSVSTLTIQRTQQEDSAVYLCASSHMGLAGAGSNEQFFGPGTRLTVL.